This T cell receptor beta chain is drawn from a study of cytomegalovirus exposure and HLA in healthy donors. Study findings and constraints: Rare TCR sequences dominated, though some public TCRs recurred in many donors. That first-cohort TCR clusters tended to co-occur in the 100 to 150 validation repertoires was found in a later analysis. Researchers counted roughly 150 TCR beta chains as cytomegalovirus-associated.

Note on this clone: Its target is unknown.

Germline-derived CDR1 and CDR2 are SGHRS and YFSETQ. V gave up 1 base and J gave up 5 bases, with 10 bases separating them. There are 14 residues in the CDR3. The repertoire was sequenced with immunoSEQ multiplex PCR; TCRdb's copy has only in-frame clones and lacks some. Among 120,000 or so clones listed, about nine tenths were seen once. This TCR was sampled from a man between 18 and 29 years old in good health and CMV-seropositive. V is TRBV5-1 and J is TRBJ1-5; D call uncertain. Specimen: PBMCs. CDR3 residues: CASSLNKGDQPQHF. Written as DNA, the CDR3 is TGCGCCAGCAGCTTGAACAAGGGAGATCAGCCCCAGCATTTT.